Listed here are 6 T cell receptor beta chains from one sample, sequenced in a study of CD4+ T cells in melanoma. Sequencing was performed with immunoSEQ multiplex PCR; in TCRdb, only in-frame clones are kept and a portion is missing. The sample contains some 10,000 clones, about 65% of which appear only once. Material for sequencing was cells from a culture (not recorded whether cultured in vitro). The source of these receptors is a human donor with melanoma.

This clone was observed once. The chain employs TRBV9 and TRBJ2-1, with TRBD2 as a possible D gene (7 bases). Trimming removed 0 bases at V and 3 bases at J, with 10 bases between. The CDR3 consists of 15 residues. Germline CDR1 SGDLS, CDR2 YYNGEE. CDR3 loop: CASSVEGDYYNEQFF. The CDR3 DNA follows: TGTGCCAGCAGCGTAGAGGGGGACTACTACAATGAGCAGTTCTTC.

J is TRBJ2-3 and V is TRBV5-1; 7 nucleotides line up with TRBD1. The CDR3 is 13 amino acids. The J segment lost 4 bases and the V segment lost 1 base, leaving 0 bases of the junction unmatched. Germline loops: CDR1 SGHRS, CDR2 YFSETQ. The CDR3 loop is CASSLQGADTQYF. The CDR3 DNA reads TGCGCCAGCAGCTTGCAGGGGGCAGATACGCAGTATTTT.

The chain has TRBV14 and TRBJ2-7; possible D gene TRBD1, 6 bases. Trimming shortened V by 4 bases and J by 7 bases, and 14 bases separated the two germline ends. The CDR3 length is 13 residues. Germline CDR1 SGHDN, CDR2 FVKESK. The CDR3 sequence is CASSPYTGWEQYF. The CDR3 bases are TGTGCCAGCAGCCCTTACACAGGGTGGGAGCAGTACTTC. The whole variable domain, filled in from reference TRBV14 and TRBJ2-7, reads EAGVTQFPSHSVIEKGQTVTLRCDPISGHDNLYWYRRVMGKEIKFLLHFVKESKQDESGMPNNRFLAERTGGTYSTLKVQPAELEDSGVYFCASSPYTGWEQYFGPGTRLTVT.

The CDR3 loop reads CASSLNWSGYGYTF. In nucleotides, the CDR3 is TGCGCCAGCAGCTTGAATTGGAGTGGCTATGGCTACACCTTC. V and J are TRBV5-1 and TRBJ1-2; D call uncertain. Germline CDR1 reads SGHRS; CDR2 reads YFSETQ. The V and J ends lost 1 base and 4 bases respectively, with 11 bases between them. CDR3 length equals 14 residues.

This clone was picked up a small number of times. The chain recombines TRBV2 with TRBJ1-1; D is unclear. Trimming removed 6 bases from V and 2 bases from J, with 10 bases in between. The CDR3 contains 13 residues. Germline V CDR1 and CDR2: SNHLY, FYNNEI. CDR3 coding DNA: TGTGCCAGCAGCGTCAAACCAAACACTGAAGCTTTCTTT. As protein: CASSVKPNTEAFF.

This clone has a single count. This chain links TRBV4-2 with TRBJ2-3, with 11 bases matching TRBD2. Germline trimming cut 7 bases from V and 4 bases from J; bases unmatched to any gene: 10. Germline lookup yields CDR1 LGHNA and CDR2 YNFKEQ. The length of the CDR3 is 16 residues. CDR3 amino acids: CASNPILAGGADTQYF. In DNA, the CDR3 is TGTGCCAGCAACCCGATCTTAGCGGGGGGGGCAGATACGCAGTATTTT.